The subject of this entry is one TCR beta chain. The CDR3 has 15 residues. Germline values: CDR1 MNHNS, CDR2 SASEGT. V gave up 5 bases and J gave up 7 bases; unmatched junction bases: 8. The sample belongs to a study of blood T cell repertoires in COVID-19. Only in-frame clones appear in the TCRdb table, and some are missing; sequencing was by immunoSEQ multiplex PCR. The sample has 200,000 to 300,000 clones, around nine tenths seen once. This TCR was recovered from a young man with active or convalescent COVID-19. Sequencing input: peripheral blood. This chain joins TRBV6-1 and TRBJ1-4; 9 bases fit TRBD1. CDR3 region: CASSWLPGQGEKLFF. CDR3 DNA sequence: TGTGCCAGCAGTTGGCTGCCGGGACAGGGTGAAAAACTGTTTTTT.